These 14 T cell receptor beta chains were all obtained from the same sample, sequenced in a study of blood T cell repertoires in COVID-19. Assay: immunoSEQ multiplex PCR; the TCRdb copy retains only in-frame clones and omits some. The table includes 100,000 to 150,000 clones, roughly 84% detected once. Sequencing was performed on peripheral blood. All receptors derive from a woman older than 75 with acute or convalescent COVID-19.

The chain uses TRBV27 and TRBJ2-1; D not certain. This CDR3 region has 12 residues. Germline lookup yields CDR1 MNHEY and CDR2 SMNVEV (reference sequence). Trimming pared 5 bases from V and 9 bases from J, leaving 11 bases between. CDR3 DNA: TGTGCCAGCAGTCCGTTTCCGGGTGAGCAGTTCTTC. The encoded protein is CASSPFPGEQFF.

The chain recombines TRBV7-8 with TRBJ2-3, with 8 bases that match TRBD1. Losses at the gene ends were 4 bases for V and 1 base for J; bases not matched to a gene: 7. CDR3 length: 16 residues. Germline V CDR1 and CDR2: SGHVS, FQNEAQ. CDR3: CASSSRGRVGTDTQYF. The CDR3 coding sequence is TGTGCCAGCAGCTCCAGGGGGCGGGTAGGCACAGATACGCAGTATTTT. The whole variable domain, filled in from reference TRBV7-8 and TRBJ2-3, reads GAGVSQSPRYKVAKRGQDVALRCDPISGHVSLFWYQQALGQGPEFLTYFQNEAQLDKSGLPSDRFFAERPEGSVSTLKIQRTQQEDSAVYLCASSSRGRVGTDTQYFGPGTRLTVL.

The chain carries TRBV10-1 and TRBJ2-3; 9 bases line up with TRBD2. Germline CDR1 and CDR2: WNHNN and SYGVQD (reference sequence). This CDR3 contains 15 residues. J gave up 4 bases and V 6 bases, and 8 bases lay outside the gene matches. The chain's CDR3 is CASSTSGPVADTQYF. The CDR3 DNA follows: TGCGCCAGCAGCACTAGCGGGCCCGTCGCAGATACGCAGTATTTT.

V usage is TRBV6-5 and J usage is TRBJ2-1, with 10 bases lining up with TRBD2. This CDR3 is 15 amino acids long. Germline CDR1 MNHEY, CDR2 SVGAGI. The J segment lost 3 bases and the V segment lost 4 bases, leaving 3 bases of the junction unmatched. In nucleotides, the CDR3 is TGTGCCAGCAGTTTGAGCGGGGGGGACTACAATGAGCAGTTCTTC. Encoded protein: CASSLSGGDYNEQFF.

The chain uses TRBV18 and TRBJ2-2; possible D gene TRBD1, 6 bases. This CDR3 has 13 amino acids. The V gene lost 8 bases and the J gene lost 1 base, with 8 bases spanning the gap. Germline assignment: CDR1 KGHSH and CDR2 LQKENI. CDR3 sequence: CASQGQNTGELFF. The DNA for the CDR3 is TGTGCCAGCCAGGGACAGAACACCGGGGAGCTGTTTTTT.

Written as DNA, the CDR3 is TGTGCCTGGAGTGACCAGGGGGGAGGCACTGAAGCTTTCTTT. This encodes CAWSDQGGGTEAFF. V is TRBV30 and J is TRBJ1-1, with TRBD1 matching 7 bases. The CDR3 is 14 residues long. The V segment lost 1 base and the J segment 4 bases; nucleotides outside the gene matches: 6. The germline gives CDR1 GTSNPN, CDR2 SVGIG (reference sequence).

The chain uses TRBV2 and TRBJ2-2; D may be TRBD1 (5 bases). The CDR3 extends over 14 amino acids. The germline V and J ends were trimmed by 7 bases and 1 base, with 10 bases remaining between them. Per germline, CDR1 SNHLY and CDR2 FYNNEI. The CDR3 loop reads CASKETVNTGELFF. The CDR3 DNA is TGTGCCAGCAAAGAGACAGTGAACACCGGGGAGCTGTTTTTT.

This clone was recorded a few times. The V and J genes are TRBV7-2 and TRBJ1-1; tentatively, D is TRBD1 (6 bases). Deletions cut 7 bases from V and 5 bases from J, with 14 bases between. The CDR3 sequence is 13 residues long. Germline-derived CDR1 and CDR2 are SGHTA and FQGNSA. The CDR3: CASISQGWTEAFF. For the CDR3, the DNA is TGTGCCAGCATCTCACAGGGCTGGACTGAAGCTTTCTTT.

This clone was counted only a few times. The chain is built from TRBV21-1 and TRBJ2-1; whether TRBD2, the table's D call, matches the DNA was not checked. TRBV21-1 is deemed a pseudogene. The CDR3 is 12 amino acids. CDR3 DNA: TGTGCCAGCAGCAAAGAGGTCGGGAGCACGTTCTTC. Translated, it gives CASSKEVGSTFF.

This clone occurred many times. V is TRBV7-8 and J is TRBJ2-1, with D perhaps TRBD1 (5 bases). Germline V gene data show CDR1 as SGHVS and CDR2 as FQNEAQ. The CDR3 has 14 amino acids. Trimming took 2 bases from V and 7 from J, leaving 12 bases between them. The CDR3 DNA is TGTGCCAGCAGCTTATCGCGGTCAGGGAATGAGCAGTTCTTC. This codes for CASSLSRSGNEQFF.

The chain joins TRBV19 to TRBJ2-7, with a possible D match to TRBD1 (6 bases). Trimming took 4 bases from V and 7 from J, leaving 17 bases between them. Germline V gene data show CDR1 as LNHDA and CDR2 as SQIVND (reference sequence). CDR3 length: 14 amino acids. The CDR3 sequence: CASSKGGPSPEQYF. The DNA of the CDR3 is TGTGCCAGTAGTAAAGGGGGTCCCTCTCCGGAGCAGTACTTC.

The genes are TRBV15 and TRBJ2-3; D ambiguous. V lost 0 bases to trimming and J lost 6 bases, with 10 bases between them. This CDR3 is 14 amino acids long. Germline V lookup: CDR1 LNHNV, CDR2 YYDKDF (reference sequence). Here the CDR3 reads CATSRDWAEDTQYF. The CDR3 DNA reads TGTGCCACCAGCAGAGATTGGGCAGAGGATACGCAGTATTTT.

About this clone itself: Other DNA sequences of this sample code for an identical CDR3. The rearrangement joins TRBV18 to TRBJ1-1; 7 bases match TRBD1. The CDR3 extends over 14 amino acids. Germline CDR1 KGHSH, CDR2 LQKENI. The J segment lost 0 bases and the V segment lost 3 bases, leaving 1 base of the junction unmatched. CDR3 in amino acids: CASSPDRLNTEAFF. The CDR3 nucleotides read TGTGCCAGCTCACCGGACAGGCTGAACACTGAAGCTTTCTTT.

This sequence joins TRBV11-2 and TRBJ2-1, with 9 bases lining up with TRBD2. Germline V gives CDR1 SGHAT, CDR2 FQNNGV. V dropped 1 base and J dropped 9; count of bases not matched to a gene: 7. The CDR3 is made up of 15 amino acids. The CDR3 DNA is TGTGCCAGCAGCTTAGTCCCTTTAGCGGGGGCTGAGCAGTTCTTC. It translates to CASSLVPLAGAEQFF. Together with reference TRBV11-2 and TRBJ2-1, the CDR3 gives the full variable domain: EAGVAQSPRYKIIEKRQSVAFWCNPISGHATLYWYQQILGQGPKLLIQFQNNGVVDDSQLPKDRFSAERLKGVDSTLKIQPAKLEDSAVYLCASSLVPLAGAEQFFGPGTRLTVL.